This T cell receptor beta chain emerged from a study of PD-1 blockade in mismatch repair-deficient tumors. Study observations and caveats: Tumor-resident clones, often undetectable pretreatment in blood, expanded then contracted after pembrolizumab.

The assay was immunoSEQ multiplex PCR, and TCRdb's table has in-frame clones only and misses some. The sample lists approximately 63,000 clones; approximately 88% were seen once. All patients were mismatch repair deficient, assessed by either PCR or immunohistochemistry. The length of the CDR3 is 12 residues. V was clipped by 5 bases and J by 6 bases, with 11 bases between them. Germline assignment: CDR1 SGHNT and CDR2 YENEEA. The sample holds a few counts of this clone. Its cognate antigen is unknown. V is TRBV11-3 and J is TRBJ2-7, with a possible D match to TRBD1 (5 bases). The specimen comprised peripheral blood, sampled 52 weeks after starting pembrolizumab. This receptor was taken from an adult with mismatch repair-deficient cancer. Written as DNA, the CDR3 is TGTGCCAGCAGCAGCAGGGTCCCCGAGCAGTACTTC. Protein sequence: CASSSRVPEQYF.